This TCR beta chain was retrieved from a study of blood T cell repertoires in COVID-19. Across the study: The United States, Italy and Spain supplied acute and convalescent COVID-19 samples.

The assay was immunoSEQ multiplex PCR, and TCRdb's table has in-frame clones only and misses some. The table records 60,000 to 75,000 clones, more than 65% of them present only once. The CDR3 consists of 16 residues. CDR1 LNHDA and CDR2 SQIVND come from the germline V gene (reference sequence). J gave up 2 bases and V 3 bases, and 8 bases lay outside the gene matches. Only a few counts were recorded for this clone. Material: peripheral blood. This clonotype was sampled from a woman between 65 and 79 years old with acute or convalescent COVID-19. This rearrangement joins TRBV19 to TRBJ2-3; 7 bases line up with TRBD1. This CDR3 reads CASSMWDSTSTDTQYF. CDR3 in DNA: TGTGCCAGTAGTATGTGGGACAGTACTTCCACAGATACGCAGTATTTT.